This TCR beta chain stems from a study of Graves' ophthalmopathy and Graves' hyperthyroidism. In the study overall: The collection of peripheral blood took place at initial diagnosis, before any treatment. General study findings and limits: Discriminating ophthalmopathy from stable hyperthyroidism, a 13-signature model attained a sensitivity of around 87% and a specificity of approximately 81%.

The authors amplified TCR beta CDR3 regions from RNA transcripts. First-round RT-PCR relied on HTBI primers, and a second-round multiplex PCR came next. A single record per CDR3 protein comes from TCRdb applying MiXCR to the multiplex PCR reads. Of 680,000 or so distinct CDR3 sequences listed, 22% were seen once; the top ten hold more than 5.5%. Turning to this clonotype: The antigen is unknown. Sequence at one end of the junction differs from germline and may be a read error.

The source of this sequence is a young woman with stable Graves' hyperthyroidism. Some clones in this sample may be carry-over from other donors' samples. Sequencing was done on a sample of peripheral blood.

CDR3 amino acids: CASSQRLGVGIGRNTEACF. The CDR3 region has the DNA TGTGCCAGTAGTCAGAGATTAGGGGTAGGAATCGGGAGGAACACTGAAGCTTGCTTT. The V call is TRBV19, the J call TRBJ1-1; D possibly corresponds to TRBD1 (5 bases). Germline V CDR1 and CDR2: LNHDA, SQIVND (reference sequence). The CDR3 covers 19 residues.